This TCR beta chain was profiled in a study of identifying expanded T cells in peripheral blood (dated by TCRdb to between 2019 and 2020). A note on the overall study: Separate aliquots of the same genomic DNA pool were sequenced to produce technical replicates, and four replicates were compared in pairs.

No immune events such as infections were documented for the healthy donors during the collection period. To calibrate time-dependent variance in a beta-binomial model of T-cell clone differential abundance, blood repertoires from healthy donors were used as a training cohort. There were roughly 10 healthy donors in the training cohort, of whom 3 were female and 7 were male. The donors were between roughly 29 and 70 years old, with an average age of approximately 45 years. Obtained from a commercial supplier, whole blood was collected from each healthy donor at three time points set around two weeks apart. Genomic DNA was extracted from unsorted whole blood for immunosequencing. TCRbeta CDR3 regions were profiled by bias-controlled multiplex PCR amplification of genomic DNA with the immunoSEQ Assay. As for how the authors treated the data: The absolute abundance of each unique TCRbeta CDR3 region was quantified after sequences were collapsed and filtered. Two models were used to test differential abundance: a binomial model (Fisher-equivalent) and a beta-binomial model that adds time-dependent variance fitted from healthy donors. Clones with fewer than 5 combined templates were removed, and differential abundance was called for clones with a Benjamini-Hochberg FDR below 0.01. Beta-binomial variance was modeled as a function of total template count across the two samples using the form v = (b*log(k)+a)^2. TCRdb carries this immuneACCESS record with in-frame sequences only. Its versions omit some clonotypes, under half of them owing to an unresolved V gene in the studies checked, with the rest unexplained. That table gives V, J and clone size, and the DNA gave D and trimming. This sample gives more than 95,000 clones in total; roughly 82% of them show up just once. Clones ranked in the top ten supply approximately 3% of the sample.

This clone came up a few times. Its antigen is unknown. Base qualities are not recorded, but no much larger clone differs from it by a single base. Broad study findings and their caveats: The authors expected that biological variance in healthy repertoires might rise further over much longer intervals, such as months to years. Across all healthy donors, variance in clone template counts between roughly 2-week samples was found to increase significantly with total template count. The binomial model flagged approximately 1.2 differentially abundant clones between technical replicates but around 15 over two weeks and roughly 20 over roughly 4 weeks. The beta-binomial model significantly reduced the number of clones called differentially abundant and the false-positive rate across all healthy-donor time intervals.

From cysteine to phenylalanine, the CDR3 is 13 amino acids long. Only the CDR3 part of the read is kept: 39 bases, read in frame from the first base. The V and J ends are trimmed by 1 base and 1 base, leaving 4 bases between them. The germline V gene (reference sequence) yields PRHDT for CDR1 and FYEKMQ for CDR2. Sequencing input: blood. The chain employs TRBV13 and TRBJ1-2, with the D gene not clear enough to name. This TCR was recovered from a person between 18 and 70 years old in good health. CDR3 sequence: CASSLDSNYGYTF. The nucleotides are TGTGCCAGCAGCTTAGACAGTAACTATGGCTACACCTTC.